These 27 T cell receptor beta chains originate from one sample sequenced in a study of T cells in women clearing cervical HPV infection. Here immunoSEQ multiplex PCR was the method, and the copy in TCRdb shows in-frame clones only, minus some. Its table records tens of thousands of clones. Material: blood buffy coat. These receptors all come from a woman between 18 and 69 years old with a cervical HPV16 infection that either progressed to CIN3+ or cleared (not recorded which).

Turning to this clone: From the germline J gene comes the end of the CDR3, since the read stops 3 residues before it. The chain recombines TRBV5-1 with TRBJ2-3, with a tentative D call TRBD1 (5 bases). The germline CDR1 and CDR2 sequences are SGHRS and YFSETQ. V was trimmed by 0 bases and J by 3 bases, leaving 8 bases between them. The CDR3 is 14 residues long. The covered CDR3 bases are TGCGCCAGCAGCTTGGGGACACCTACAGATACG. Protein product: CASSLGTPTDT. The full CDR3 sequence reads CASSLGTPTDTQYF.

Worth noting for this clone: With the read ending 3 residues before the CDR3 end, the germline J gene is used to fill in that end. This rearrangement joins TRBV7-9 to TRBJ2-3, with TRBD2 identical over 7 bases. CDR1 and CDR2 from the germline V gene are SEHNR and FQNEAQ (reference sequence). The CDR3 loop spans 14 amino acids. This chain's CDR3 is CASSLSSGRGTQYF. The sequenced CDR3 bases are TGTGCCAGCAGCTTATCTAGCGGTCGGGGGACG.

As for this clone: Read coverage stops 3 residues before the CDR3 terminus; the germline J gene supplies the remainder. The chain couples TRBV10-3 to TRBJ2-1; 14 bases match TRBD2. CDR3 length: 20 residues. Germline V lookup: CDR1 ENHRY, CDR2 SYGVKD. J gave up 1 base and V 6 bases, and 14 bases lay outside the gene matches. The CDR3 region is CAISQRPGLAGEGSYNEQFF. The covered CDR3 bases are TGTGCCATCAGCCAACGACCGGGACTAGCGGGAGAGGGGTCCTACAATGAG.

Turning to this clone: The read ends 3 residues before the CDR3 terminus; that terminus is restored from the germline J gene. The rearrangement links TRBV7-2 to TRBJ2-3; 7 bases map to TRBD1. Germline V gene sequence: CDR1 SGHTA, CDR2 FQGNSA. The CDR3 has 15 amino acids. Losses at the gene ends were 4 bases for V and 0 bases for J; bases not matched to a gene: 4. CDR3 DNA (partial): TGTGCCAGCAGCTCGACAGGGTATAGCACAGATACG. Its translation: CASSSTGYSTDT. The full CDR3 reads CASSSTGYSTDTQYF. The whole variable domain, remainder taken from reference TRBV7-2 and TRBJ2-3, is GAGVSQSPSNKVTEKGKDVELRCDPISGHTALYWYRQSLGQGLEFLIYFQGNSAPDKSGLPSDRFSAERTGGSVSTLTIQRTQQEDSAVYLCASSSTGYSTDTQYFGPGTRLTVL.

In the case of this clone: The read halts 3 residues ahead of the CDR3 end, with the missing end drawn from the germline J gene. This chain joins TRBV5-1 and TRBJ1-2; a possible D gene is TRBD1 (5 bases). CDR1 SGHRS and CDR2 YFSETQ come from the germline V gene. The CDR3 totals 16 residues. CDR3 loop: CASSAGTSGPQETYTF. The sequenced part of the CDR3 DNA is TGCGCCAGCAGCGCTGGGACTAGCGGGCCTCAAGAGACC.

Note on this clone: The read ends 3 residues early relative to the CDR3; the germline J gene fills the gap. The chain carries TRBV7-2 and TRBJ1-2; D may be TRBD1 (5 bases). Looked up from germline, CDR1 is SGHTA and CDR2 is FQGNSA. V was shortened by 5 bases and J by 0 bases, with 13 bases between the two germline ends. The CDR3 spans 15 residues. CDR3 DNA, as far as it was read: TGTGCCAGCAGCCCAGACAGTATTACTAACTATGGC. This codes for CASSPDSITNYG. The full CDR3 protein is CASSPDSITNYGYTF. Drawing the rest from reference TRBV7-2 and TRBJ1-2, the complete variable domain is GAGVSQSPSNKVTEKGKDVELRCDPISGHTALYWYRQSLGQGLEFLIYFQGNSAPDKSGLPSDRFSAERTGGSVSTLTIQRTQQEDSAVYLCASSPDSITNYGYTFGSGTRLTVV.

Remarks on this clone: The observed sequence ends 3 residues before the CDR3 terminus, with the missing tail filled in from the germline J gene. This chain uses TRBV19 with TRBJ1-4; weak D call: TRBD1 (5 bases). Germline V gene data show CDR1 as LNHDA and CDR2 as SQIVND (reference sequence). Between the trimmed V and J ends, which lost 2 bases and 1 base, there was a span of 8 bases. The CDR3 extends over 15 amino acids. CDR3 DNA, as far as it was read: TGTGCCAGTAGTATACAAGGGGTAACTAATGAAAAA. Its translation: CASSIQGVTNEK. The complete CDR3 sequence is CASSIQGVTNEKLFF.

A remark on this clone: The CDR3 extends 3 residues past the end of the read, so its final part is completed from the germline J gene. The chain joins TRBV5-4 to TRBJ1-4; 8 bases are shared with TRBD1. The CDR3 extends over 16 amino acids. Germline V lookup: CDR1 SGHNT, CDR2 YYREEE (reference sequence). Germline trimming cut 3 bases from V and 7 bases from J; bases unmatched to any gene: 11. CDR3 in amino acids: CASSSPSQGGVEKLFF. The CDR3 DNA, read in part, is TGTGCCAGCAGCTCCCCCTCACAGGGGGGAGTTGAAAAA.

Details on this clone: The CDR3 end is not reached by the read, which stops 3 residues before it; the germline J gene fills it in. The genes are TRBV7-2 and TRBJ2-5; TRBD1 matches at 9 bases. This CDR3 spans 15 amino acids. CDR1 is SGHTA and CDR2 is FQGNSA in the germline V gene. The V and J ends lost 4 bases and 4 bases, in that order; junction bases with no gene match: 7. CDR3 sequence: CASSSGQGSSETQYF. The DNA read from the CDR3 is TGTGCCAGCAGCTCTGGACAGGGGTCGTCAGAGACC.

As for this clone: The CDR3 end is not reached by the read, which stops 3 residues before it; the germline J gene fills it in. V and J are TRBV19 and TRBJ2-3; 7 nucleotides match TRBD1. Germline CDR1 and CDR2: LNHDA and SQIVND (reference sequence). CDR3 size: 15 residues. CDR3: CASSLGQNLQETQYF. The DNA read from the CDR3 is TGTGCCAGTAGCCTGGGACAGAACCTTCAAGAGACG.

As regards this clone: A read error may produce the germline difference seen at one junction end. The read gets to within 3 residues of the CDR3 end, and the germline J gene fills in the rest. The chain joins TRBV4-2 to TRBJ2-1, with D possibly TRBD2 on 5 matching bases. The CDR3 has 16 amino acids. Germline values: CDR1 LGHNA, CDR2 YNFKEQ. The CDR3 sequence: CASSQDERFSYNEQFF. CDR3 DNA, as far as it was read: TGCGCCAGCAGCCAAGATGAGCGGTTCTCCTACAATGAG.

A word on this clone: A read error may account for a junction end that differs from germline. The CDR3 is cut off 3 residues early in the read; its end comes from the germline J gene. This chain joins TRBV4-2 and TRBJ2-3, with 7 bases lining up with TRBD2. Germline values: CDR1 LGHNA, CDR2 YNFKEQ. CDR3 length: 15 amino acids. Partial CDR3 DNA: TGCGCCAGCAGCCTCAGCGGGGCTAGCACAGATACG. Protein sequence: CASSLSGASTDT. The whole CDR3 sequence is CASSLSGASTDTQYF.

For this clone: The sequence runs out 3 residues before the end of the CDR3; the remainder is reconstructed from the germline J gene. This specimen includes other DNA sequences encoding the same CDR3. The V gene is TRBV7-3, the J gene TRBJ1-2; maybe TRBD1 (6 bases). CDR3 length: 15 residues. Germline V gene data show CDR1 as SGHTA and CDR2 as FQGTGA. The CDR3 loop reads CASSSRRGGTDTYTF. CDR3 DNA (partial): TGTGCCAGCAGCTCCCGGCGCGGGGGCACAGATACA.

Incomplete CDR3 DNA: TGTGCCAGTAGTAATACTCCTTGGACAACGAATGACGGGGAG. Translated: CASSNTPWTTNDGE. From start to end, the CDR3 is CASSNTPWTTNDGELFF. The gene calls are TRBV19 and TRBJ2-2; TRBD1 is a possible D gene (5 bases). The sequence runs out 3 residues before the end of the CDR3; the remainder is reconstructed from the germline J gene. Germline V gene lookup returns CDR1 LNHDA and CDR2 SQIVND (reference sequence). The germline V and J ends were trimmed by 4 bases and 7 bases, with 22 bases remaining between them. CDR3 length equals 17 residues.

Notes on this clone: The CDR3 end falls 3 residues outside the read, so it is completed with the germline J gene. This chain uses TRBV6-2 or TRBV6-3 with TRBJ1-2; D ambiguous. From germline, CDR1 is MNHEY and CDR2 SVGEGT. CDR3 size: 16 residues. The sequenced CDR3 bases are TGTGCCAGCAGTTACTCGATGCGCGGGAGAGCCGATACC. Protein product: CASSYSMRGRADT. The complete CDR3 sequence is CASSYSMRGRADTYTF.

Points on this clone: Read data end 3 residues before the CDR3 end; the end is taken from the germline J gene. The rearrangement joins TRBV11-2 to TRBJ2-3; a weak D match, TRBD1 (5 bases). This CDR3 has 14 amino acids. V lost 0 bases and J lost 2, with 6 bases in between. Germline V gene lookup returns CDR1 SGHAT and CDR2 FQNNGV. The covered CDR3 bases are TGTGCCAGCAGCTTAGACAGGGCCACAGATACG. Translation gives CASSLDRATDT. The whole CDR3 protein reads CASSLDRATDTQYF.

The CDR3 bases that were read are TGTGCCAGTAGTATAGGTGAAGGAGATACG. Translation gives CASSIGEGDT. The whole CDR3 sequence is CASSIGEGDTQYF. The chain has TRBV19 and TRBJ2-3; D remains unclear. The observed sequence ends 3 residues before the CDR3 terminus, with the missing tail filled in from the germline J gene. The CDR3 totals 13 residues. Trimming took 1 base from V and 5 from J, leaving 7 bases between them. CDR1 and CDR2 (germline): LNHDA, SQIVND (reference sequence).

With respect to this clone: The sequenced fragment ends 3 residues before the CDR3 boundary, so the rest is inferred from the germline J gene. This rearrangement joins TRBV2 to TRBJ1-5; 10 nucleotides line up with TRBD1. CDR1 SNHLY and CDR2 FYNNEI come from the germline V gene. The CDR3 has 14 amino acids. Trimming took 6 bases from V and 4 from J; bases not matched to a gene: 3. The CDR3 spells CASSVDRGNQPQHF. The sequenced CDR3 bases are TGTGCCAGCAGCGTGGACAGGGGGAATCAGCCC.

Details on this clone: The sequenced fragment ends 3 residues before the CDR3 boundary, so the rest is inferred from the germline J gene. V is TRBV7-2 and J is TRBJ2-7; D may be TRBD2 (6 bases). This CDR3 is built from 15 residues. Trimming removed 6 bases from V and 1 base from J, with 16 bases in between. Looked up from germline, CDR1 is SGHTA and CDR2 is FQGNSA. The CDR3 DNA, read in part, is TGTGCCAGCAGTCAGGCTAGCGTTGGTTCCTACGAG. It specifies CASSQASVGSYE. In full, the CDR3 is CASSQASVGSYEQYF.

Notes on this clone: From the germline J gene comes the end of the CDR3, since the read stops 3 residues before it. The chain is built from TRBV12-3 or TRBV12-4 and TRBJ2-3; 8 bases are a match to TRBD2. CDR3 size: 12 residues. V was pared by 7 bases and J by 7 bases, with 4 bases of the junction left unmatched. The CDR3 DNA, read in part, is TGTGCCAGCACCCCGGGGGGGAATACG. Protein: CASTPGGNT. The CDR3 as a whole reads CASTPGGNTQYF.

In regard to this clone: The CDR3 goes on 3 residues after the read ends, and that part is filled in from the germline J gene. The genes are TRBV10-3 and TRBJ2-2, with D perhaps matching TRBD1 (5 bases). Trimming took off 11 bases at V and 4 bases at J, with 17 bases between the two ends. CDR3 length: 14 residues. Germline lookup yields CDR1 ENHRY and CDR2 SYGVKD. The part of the CDR3 DNA that was read is TGTGCCTCCAGGGCAGGGCCCGGCACCGGGGAG. Protein sequence: CASRAGPGTGE. The whole CDR3 sequence reads CASRAGPGTGELFF.

Note on this clone: The read ends 3 residues early relative to the CDR3; the germline J gene fills the gap. The chain has TRBV5-5 and TRBJ2-1; D gene uncertain. The CDR3 runs 14 residues. Germline CDR1 reads SGHKS; CDR2 reads YYEKEE (reference sequence). The V end was cut by 0 bases, the J end by 4 bases, with 8 bases between. CDR3 DNA (partial): TGTGCCAGCAGCTTGGCAGAGAGTTACAATGAG. This encodes CASSLAESYNE. The whole CDR3 protein reads CASSLAESYNEQFF.

Concerning this clone: The DNA ends 3 residues before the CDR3 does, and the rest of the CDR3 is filled in from the germline J gene. The chain links TRBV18 to TRBJ1-1, with 10 bases aligning to TRBD1. The V gene's germline CDR1 is KGHSH and CDR2 LQKENI. The V gene end was trimmed by 3 bases and the J gene end by 1 base; junction bases not matched to a gene: 2. The CDR3 consists of 15 residues. CDR3 DNA, as far as it was read: TGTGCCAGCTCACCCCGGGACAGGGGGAACACTGAA. Translation: CASSPRDRGNTE. The full CDR3 sequence reads CASSPRDRGNTEAFF. Based on the CDR3 plus reference TRBV18 and TRBJ1-1, the full variable domain is NAGVMQNPRHLVRRRGQEARLRCSPMKGHSHVYWYRQLPEEGLKFMVYLQKENIIDESGMPKERFSAEFPKEGPSILRIQQVVRGDSAAYFCASSPRDRGNTEAFFGQGTRLTVV.

A word on this clone: The CDR3 end falls 3 residues outside the read, so it is completed with the germline J gene. V is TRBV5-5 and J is TRBJ2-7; D gene unclear. V lost 4 bases to trimming and J lost 0 bases, with 5 bases between them. Germline values: CDR1 SGHKS, CDR2 YYEKEE (reference sequence). This CDR3 spans 12 amino acids. The CDR3 region is CASSLSSYEQYF. The sequenced part of the CDR3 DNA is TGTGCCAGCAGCCTTAGCTCCTACGAG.

Points on this clone: The CDR3 is cut off 3 residues early in the read; its end comes from the germline J gene. The J gene is TRBJ2-5, the V gene TRBV24-1; 10 bases map to TRBD1. CDR3 size: 16 residues. V trimming: 3 bases; J trimming: 5 bases; junction bases outside the gene matches: 8. Per the germline V gene, CDR1 is KGHDR and CDR2 is SFDVKD. CDR3 bases read: TGTGCCACCAGTGATGCGGGGGACAGGGGACGGGAGACC. Its translation is CATSDAGDRGRET. Given in full, the CDR3 is CATSDAGDRGRETQYF.

For this clone: The read halts 3 residues ahead of the CDR3 end, with the missing end drawn from the germline J gene. The genes are TRBV7-9 and TRBJ2-7, with 7 nucleotides matching TRBD1. The V gene's germline CDR1 is SEHNR and CDR2 FQNEAQ (reference sequence). Unmatched junction bases numbered 5, after V lost 1 base and J lost 2 bases. This CDR3 is 15 amino acids long. The CDR3 here is CASSLVGTVTYEQYF. CDR3 bases read: TGTGCCAGCAGCTTAGTTGGGACAGTTACCTACGAG.

The CDR3 sequence: CASSDSPSGMGTDTQYF. CDR3 DNA, as far as it was read: TGTGCCAGCAGTGACTCGCCTAGCGGGATGGGGACAGATACG. V gene TRBV6-4 combines with J gene TRBJ2-3, with TRBD2 matching over 9 bases. Read data end 3 residues before the CDR3 end; the end is taken from the germline J gene. The germline CDR1 and CDR2 sequences are MRHNA and SNTAGT. The CDR3 has 17 residues. V lost 0 bases and J lost 3; bases outside the gene matches: 7.